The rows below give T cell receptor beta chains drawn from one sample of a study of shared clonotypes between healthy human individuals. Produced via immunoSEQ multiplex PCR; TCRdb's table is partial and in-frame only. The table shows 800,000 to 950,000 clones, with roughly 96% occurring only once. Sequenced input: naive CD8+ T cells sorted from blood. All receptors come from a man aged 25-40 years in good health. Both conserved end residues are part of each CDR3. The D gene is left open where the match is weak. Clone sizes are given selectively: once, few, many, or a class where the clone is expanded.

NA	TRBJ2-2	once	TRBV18	TGTGCCAGCTCACTCGACTTTACCTCCGGGGAGCTGTTTTTT	CASSLDFTSGELFF
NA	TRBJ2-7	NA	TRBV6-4	TGTGCCAGCAGTCCTAGTGCGGGAAGCTACGAGCAGTACTTC	CASSPSAGSYEQYF
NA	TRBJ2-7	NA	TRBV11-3	TGTGCCAGCAGCTTATTGGCCAGCTACGAGCAGTACTTC	CASSLLASYEQYF
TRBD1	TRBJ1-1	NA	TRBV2	TGTGCCATGGACAGGGCGAGTGAAGCTTTCTTT	CAMDRASEAFF
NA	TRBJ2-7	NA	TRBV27	TGTGCCAGCAGTAGGACAGCCTCCTACGAGCAGTACTTC	CASSRTASYEQYF
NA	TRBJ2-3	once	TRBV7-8	TGTGCCAGCAGCCCGAGGCGGAACACAGATACGCAGTATTTT	CASSPRRNTDTQYF
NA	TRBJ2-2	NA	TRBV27	TGTGCCAGCAGTTTAGGCCCGAACACCGGGGAGCTGTTTTTT	CASSLGPNTGELFF
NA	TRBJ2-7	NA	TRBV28	TGTGCCAGCAGTTTACGTCCTCCGGGCTCCGAGCAGTACTTC	CASSLRPPGSEQYF
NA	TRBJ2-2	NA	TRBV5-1	TGCGCCAGCAGCCCTCTAGCGCGACCAAACACCGGGGAGCTGTTTTTT	CASSPLARPNTGELFF
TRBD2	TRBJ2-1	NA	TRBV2	TGTACCGCAGCAACAAGGCTAGCGGGAGAAAATGAGCAGTTCTTC	CTAATRLAGENEQFF
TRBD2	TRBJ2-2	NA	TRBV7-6	TGTGCCAGCAGCTTTAGCCTAGCGGTAAACACCGGGGAGCTGTTTTTT	CASSFSLAVNTGELFF
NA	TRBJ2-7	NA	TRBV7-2	TGTGCCAGCAGCTTATTATGGGACTACGAGCAGTACTTC	CASSLLWDYEQYF
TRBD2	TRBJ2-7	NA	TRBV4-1	TGCGCCAGCAGCCAAGAGGGGGCTAGCGGGAGAGTTCGCGAGCAGTACTTC	CASSQEGASGRVREQYF
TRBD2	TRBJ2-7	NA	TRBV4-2	TGTGCCAGCAGCCAAGAACTAGCGGCAGCCTACGAGCAGTACTTC	CASSQELAAAYEQYF
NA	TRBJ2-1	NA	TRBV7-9	TGTGCCAGCAGCGATGGAAGGATGTCCTACAATGAGCAGTTCTTC	CASSDGRMSYNEQFF
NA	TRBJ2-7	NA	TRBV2	TGTGCCCAGCGAGTAGAACCCTACGAGCAGTACTTC	CAQRVEPYEQYF
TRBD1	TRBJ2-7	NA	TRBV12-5	TGTGCTAGTGGTGTAGGGACAGGGTCACACGAGCAGTACTTC	CASGVGTGSHEQYF
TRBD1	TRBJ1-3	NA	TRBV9	TGTGCCAGCAGCGCGACAGGGGGCCTTTCTGGAAACACCATATATTTT	CASSATGGLSGNTIYF
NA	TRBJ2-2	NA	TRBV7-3	TGTGCCAGCAGCTTAGAATCGGGTCACACCGGGGAGCTGTTTTTT	CASSLESGHTGELFF
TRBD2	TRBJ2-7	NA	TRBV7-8	TGTGCCAGCAGCTTAGTTTCCCCTAGCGGCTCCTACGAGCAGTACTTC	CASSLVSPSGSYEQYF
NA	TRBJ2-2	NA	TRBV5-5	TGTGCCAGCAGCCAGGAACGCTCTCGGGGGATCGGGGAGCTGTTTTTT	CASSQERSRGIGELFF
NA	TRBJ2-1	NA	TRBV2	TGTGCCAGCAGTGAACAGGCGGGGACGCTTCCTTCCTACAATGAGCAGTTCTTC	CASSEQAGTLPSYNEQFF
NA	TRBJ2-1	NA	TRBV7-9	TGTGCCAGCAGCTTAGTTCGGAGCGCGAATGAGCAGTTCTTC	CASSLVRSANEQFF
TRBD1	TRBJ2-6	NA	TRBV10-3	TGTGCCTCAGTGGGACAGGGGGCGCCTGGGGCCAACGTCCTGACTTTC	CASVGQGAPGANVLTF
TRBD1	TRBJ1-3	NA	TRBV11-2	TGTGCCAGCAGCTTAGATTTTTTTGAGGGGGCCCCTGGAAACACCATATATTTT	CASSLDFFEGAPGNTIYF
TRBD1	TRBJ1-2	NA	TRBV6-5	TGTGCCAGCAGTTTACAGGGGAGGGCTGGCTACACCTTC	CASSLQGRAGYTF
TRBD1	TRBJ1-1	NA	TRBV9	TGTGCCAGCAGCGTTTCCGGGACAGGGCACACTGAAGCTTTCTTT	CASSVSGTGHTEAFF
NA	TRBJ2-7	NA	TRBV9	TGTGCCAGCAGCGTAGAGGAAGGCTACGAGCAGTACTTC	CASSVEEGYEQYF
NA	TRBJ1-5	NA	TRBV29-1	TGCAGCGTACGGGGGGCGCAAGGACAGCCCCAGCATTTT	CSVRGAQGQPQHF
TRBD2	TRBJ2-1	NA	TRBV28	TGTGCCAGCAGTTTAAGCGGGAGGCCTTACAATGAGCAGTTCTTC	CASSLSGRPYNEQFF
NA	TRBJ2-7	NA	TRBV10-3	TGTGCCATCAGTGAGTCCCCCCCAGGGAGCGAGCAGTACTTC	CAISESPPGSEQYF
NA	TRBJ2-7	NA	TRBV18	TGTGCCAGCTCACCAGAAGGACAGTGGGGCGAGCAGTACTTC	CASSPEGQWGEQYF
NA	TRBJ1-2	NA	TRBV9	TGTGCCAGCAGCGTAGGCAGGGTCATGGGGACTATGGGCTATGGCTACACCTTC	CASSVGRVMGTMGYGYTF
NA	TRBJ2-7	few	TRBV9	TGTGCCAGCAGCGTAGACGGGTCGGGCTTCTACGAGCAGTACTTC	CASSVDGSGFYEQYF
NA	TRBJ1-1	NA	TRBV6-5	TGTGCCAGCAGTTACTCGAAGGCCACTGAAGCTTTCTTT	CASSYSKATEAFF
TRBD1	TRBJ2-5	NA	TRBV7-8	TGTGCCAGCAGCTTATCCGGGACAGGGGAGAGAGAGACCCAGTACTTC	CASSLSGTGERETQYF
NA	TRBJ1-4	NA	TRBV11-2	TGTGCCAGCAGAAAAACAGCGATGTCTAATGAAAAACTGTTTTTT	CASRKTAMSNEKLFF
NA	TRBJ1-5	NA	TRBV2	TGTGCCAGCACTTTCTACGCCGGTGGCAATCAGCCCCAGCATTTT	CASTFYAGGNQPQHF
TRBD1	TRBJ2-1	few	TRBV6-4	TGTGCCAGCAGTGAAGAGGACAGGAATGAGCAGTTCTTC	CASSEEDRNEQFF
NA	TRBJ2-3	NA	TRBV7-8	TGTGCCAGCAGCTCGAGGGCGGCTAGCACAGATACGCAGTATTTT	CASSSRAASTDTQYF
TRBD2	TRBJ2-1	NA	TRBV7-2	TGTGCCAGCAGCTTATGGCCTAGCGGGAAGAATGAGCAGTTCTTC	CASSLWPSGKNEQFF
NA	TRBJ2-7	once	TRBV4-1	TGCGCCAGCAGCCAGAAGGAGCCCTCCTACGAGCAGTACTTC	CASSQKEPSYEQYF
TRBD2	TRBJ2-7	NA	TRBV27	TGTGCCAGCGGCAGGGAGGGGCAGTACTTC	CASGREGQYF
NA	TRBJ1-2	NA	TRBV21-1	TGTGCCAGCAGCAAAGCGCAGAGCCCATGGGGCTATGGCTACACCTTC	CASSKAQSPWGYGYTF
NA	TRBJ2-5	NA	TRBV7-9	TGTGCCAGCAGCCTTAGCTACCAAGAGACCCAGTACTTC	CASSLSYQETQYF
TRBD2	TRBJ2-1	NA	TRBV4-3	TGCGCCAGCAGCCAAGGGAGCGGGAGTTACAATGAGCAGTTCTTC	CASSQGSGSYNEQFF
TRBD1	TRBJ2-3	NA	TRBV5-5	TGTGCCAGCAGCTCTGGACAGGCGGACAGCGATACGCAGTATTTT	CASSSGQADSDTQYF
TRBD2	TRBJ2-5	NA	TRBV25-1	TGTGCCAGCAGTAAATACTCAGCGGGAGAAGAGACCCAGTACTTC	CASSKYSAGEETQYF
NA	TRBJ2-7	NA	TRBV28	TGTGCCAGCAGTCCCCTGACAGGTTCCTACGAGCAGTACTTC	CASSPLTGSYEQYF